A selection of T cell receptor beta chains follows, all from one sample in a study of Ad26.COV2.S vaccination and SARS-CoV-2 variants. Profiled with immunoSEQ multiplex PCR; TCRdb holds only in-frame clones, not every one. The data show hundreds of thousands of clones, less than 90% seen once. The specimen was peripheral blood, collected in a trial of Ad26.COV2.S vaccine versus placebo. The receptor source for this set is a person aged 18-60 years who received the Ad26.COV2.S COVID-19 vaccine or a placebo. CDR3s include the opening cysteine and the closing phenylalanine or tryptophan. A D gene is named only where the DNA matches it firmly. Some rows mark clone size as missing; the rest say once, few, many or name a class of expanded clone.

length: 15
D: .
V: TRBV10-1
J: TRBJ2-2
size: .
CDR3: CASSEFWDNTGELFF
DNA: TGCGCCAGCAGTGAGTTCTGGGATAACACCGGGGAGCTGTTTTTT

length: 12
D: .
V: TRBV28
J: TRBJ1-1
size: .
CDR3: CASRSYREEAFF
DNA: TGTGCCAGCAGGTCATACAGGGAAGAAGCTTTCTTT

length: 16
D: .
V: TRBV19
J: TRBJ2-2
size: .
CDR3: CASSTRQGTNTGELFF
DNA: TGTGCCAGTAGTACCAGACAAGGAACAAACACCGGGGAGCTGTTTTTT

length: 18
D: TRBD1
V: TRBV7-9
J: TRBJ1-3
size: .
CDR3: CANSPVRGDPSSGNTIYF
DNA: TGTGCCAACTCTCCCGTCAGGGGGGATCCGAGCTCTGGAAACACCATATATTTT

length: 12
D: .
V: TRBV25-1
J: TRBJ2-1
size: .
CDR3: CASTGQYNEQFF
DNA: TGTGCCAGCACAGGCCAGTACAATGAGCAGTTCTTC

length: 15
D: TRBD1
V: TRBV9
J: TRBJ1-2
size: once
CDR3: CASSVGRTGNYGYTF
DNA: TGTGCCAGCAGCGTAGGTCGGACAGGGAACTATGGCTACACCTTC

length: 13
D: .
V: TRBV19
J: TRBJ1-4
size: .
CDR3: CASSETLNEKLFF
DNA: TGTGCCAGTAGCGAAACACTAAATGAAAAACTGTTTTTT

length: 13
D: .
V: TRBV7-8
J: TRBJ2-7
size: .
CDR3: CASSLHRSYEQYF
DNA: TGTGCCAGCAGCTTACACAGGTCCTACGAGCAGTACTTC

length: 15
D: .
V: TRBV21-1
J: TRBJ2-3
size: .
CDR3: CASSTPGTGTDTQYF
DNA: TGTGCCAGCAGCACGCCCGGGACAGGGACAGATACGCAGTATTTT

length: 16
D: TRBD1
V: TRBV6-4
J: TRBJ2-2
size: .
CDR3: CASNPTGYTNTGELFF
DNA: TGTGCCAGCAACCCGACAGGGTATACGAACACCGGGGAGCTGTTTTTT

length: 14
D: .
V: TRBV3-1/TRBV3-2
J: TRBJ2-2
size: once
CDR3: CASSQLASRGELFF
DNA: TGTGCCAGCAGCCAGTTAGCTAGCCGCGGGGAGCTGTTTTTT

length: 19
D: TRBD1
V: TRBV18
J: TRBJ1-1
size: .
CDR3: CASSPGPAGGRGGNTEAFF
DNA: TGTGCCAGCTCACCAGGGCCGGCAGGGGGCCGAGGTGGGAACACTGAAGCTTTCTTT

length: 13
D: .
V: TRBV7-9
J: TRBJ2-7
size: .
CDR3: CASSLGDSYEQYF
DNA: TGTGCCAGCAGCTTAGGGGACTCCTACGAGCAGTACTTC

length: 16
D: .
V: TRBV2
J: TRBJ1-2
size: .
CDR3: CASSEAGAGTFRGYTF
DNA: TGTGCCAGCAGTGAAGCGGGGGCAGGGACCTTTAGGGGCTACACCTTC

length: 14
D: TRBD2
V: TRBV28
J: TRBJ2-7
size: .
CDR3: CASSLGGDPYEQYF
DNA: TGTGCCAGCAGCCTCGGGGGGGACCCCTACGAGCAGTACTTC

length: 16
D: TRBD1
V: TRBV6-6
J: TRBJ2-3
size: .
CDR3: CASSQRTGARTDTQYF
DNA: TGTGCCAGCAGTCAACGGACAGGGGCCCGCACAGATACGCAGTATTTT

length: 16
D: .
V: TRBV5-1
J: TRBJ1-4
size: once
CDR3: CASSFILRGAGEKLFF
DNA: TGCGCCAGCAGCTTTATCCTGAGGGGGGCCGGTGAAAAACTGTTTTTT

length: 17
D: TRBD2
V: TRBV7-7
J: TRBJ2-1
size: .
CDR3: CASSSSSGRRSYNEQFF
DNA: TGTGCCAGCAGCTCCTCTAGCGGGAGGCGTTCCTACAATGAGCAGTTCTTC

length: 16
D: TRBD1
V: TRBV28
J: TRBJ2-4
size: .
CDR3: CASSLLATGAGNIQYF
DNA: TGTGCCAGCAGTTTGTTGGCGACAGGGGCGGGAAACATTCAGTACTTC

length: 15
D: .
V: TRBV5-1
J: TRBJ2-5
size: .
CDR3: CASSSAGARGETQYF
DNA: TGCGCCAGCAGCTCTGCCGGGGCCCGGGGGGAGACCCAGTACTTC

length: 16
D: TRBD1
V: TRBV30
J: TRBJ2-4
size: .
CDR3: CAWSVGATGSKNIQYF
DNA: TGTGCCTGGAGTGTTGGCGCGACAGGGAGCAAAAACATTCAGTACTTC

length: 15
D: TRBD1
V: TRBV7-2
J: TRBJ2-3
size: .
CDR3: CASSYRDRITDTQYF
DNA: TGTGCCAGCAGCTACCGGGACAGGATCACAGATACGCAGTATTTT

length: 14
D: TRBD1
V: TRBV5-1
J: TRBJ1-1
size: once
CDR3: CASSLGQGHTEAFF
DNA: TGCGCCAGCAGCTTGGGACAGGGCCACACTGAAGCTTTCTTT

length: 15
D: TRBD1
V: TRBV5-4
J: TRBJ1-2
size: .
CDR3: CASSLRGQGNYGYTF
DNA: TGTGCCAGCAGCTTGAGGGGACAGGGAAACTATGGCTACACCTTC

length: 13
D: TRBD2
V: TRBV10-1
J: TRBJ2-1
size: .
CDR3: CASSPGLANEQFF
DNA: TGCGCCAGCAGTCCCGGACTAGCGAATGAGCAGTTCTTC

length: 12
D: .
V: TRBV12-3/TRBV12-4
J: TRBJ2-1
size: .
CDR3: CAISWGNNEQFF
DNA: TGTGCCATATCTTGGGGGAACAATGAGCAGTTCTTC

length: 15
D: TRBD2
V: TRBV19
J: TRBJ2-1
size: .
CDR3: CASRSGRTSINEQFF
DNA: TGTGCCAGTAGATCGGGAAGGACTAGCATCAATGAGCAGTTCTTC

length: 15
D: .
V: TRBV28
J: TRBJ1-6
size: .
CDR3: CASTDGSSYNSPLHF
DNA: TGTGCCAGCACGGACGGTAGCTCCTATAATTCACCCCTCCACTTT

length: 13
D: TRBD1
V: TRBV28
J: TRBJ2-7
size: .
CDR3: CASSPGQGYEQYF
DNA: TGTGCCAGCAGTCCGGGACAGGGCTACGAGCAGTACTTC

length: 13
D: TRBD1
V: TRBV29-1
J: TRBJ1-2
size: .
CDR3: CSVAGTGNYGYTF
DNA: TGCAGCGTCGCCGGGACAGGGAACTATGGCTACACCTTC

length: 15
D: .
V: TRBV24-1
J: TRBJ2-1
size: .
CDR3: CATSGSGGAYNEQFF
DNA: TGTGCCACCAGTGGAAGCGGAGGAGCCTACAATGAGCAGTTCTTC

length: 17
D: .
V: TRBV19
J: TRBJ1-5
size: few
CDR3: CASRPGLQWGLNQPQHF
DNA: TGTGCCAGTAGGCCGGGACTCCAATGGGGGCTCAATCAGCCCCAGCATTTT

length: 13
D: .
V: TRBV6-5
J: TRBJ1-2
size: .
CDR3: CASSSATGIGYTF
DNA: TGTGCCAGCAGCTCGGCCACAGGGATTGGCTACACCTTC

length: 14
D: .
V: TRBV5-4
J: TRBJ2-1
size: .
CDR3: CASSLSSRGNEQFF
DNA: TGTGCCAGCAGCTTGAGTTCACGGGGGAATGAGCAGTTCTTC

length: 15
D: .
V: TRBV7-2
J: TRBJ1-1
size: few
CDR3: CASSLTSTGNTEAFF
DNA: TGTGCCAGCAGCTTAACCTCGACAGGGAACACTGAAGCTTTCTTT

length: 13
D: TRBD1
V: TRBV12-3/TRBV12-4
J: TRBJ1-1
size: .
CDR3: CASRDRANTEAFF
DNA: TGTGCCAGCAGGGACAGGGCCAACACTGAAGCTTTCTTT

length: 11
D: .
V: TRBV30
J: TRBJ2-7
size: .
CDR3: CAWSVGYEQYF
DNA: TGTGCCTGGAGTGTAGGATACGAGCAGTACTTC

length: 15
D: .
V: TRBV29-1
J: TRBJ2-1
size: .
CDR3: CSVEVQGLSYNEQFF
DNA: TGCAGCGTTGAAGTCCAGGGGCTCTCCTACAATGAGCAGTTCTTC

length: 16
D: TRBD1
V: TRBV28
J: TRBJ1-1
size: few
CDR3: CASRLSTGGGGTEAFF
DNA: TGTGCCAGCAGACTTTCGACAGGGGGCGGGGGCACTGAAGCTTTCTTT

length: 16
D: .
V: TRBV28
J: TRBJ2-7
size: .
CDR3: CASSSPRRASSYEQYF
DNA: TGTGCCAGCAGTTCCCCAAGAAGGGCCAGCTCCTACGAGCAGTACTTC

length: 15
D: TRBD2
V: TRBV7-3
J: TRBJ2-1
size: .
CDR3: CASSRAGTNYNEQFF
DNA: TGTGCCAGCAGCCGAGCCGGGACTAACTACAATGAGCAGTTCTTC

length: 16
D: TRBD2
V: TRBV28
J: TRBJ2-7
size: .
CDR3: CASSLTPTSASYEQYF
DNA: TGTGCCAGCAGTTTAACCCCCACTAGCGCCTCCTACGAGCAGTACTTC

length: 19
D: .
V: TRBV4-3
J: TRBJ2-2
size: .
CDR3: CASSQVVGQGNYKHGELFF
DNA: TGCGCCAGCAGCCAAGTCGTCGGGCAGGGGAATTATAAACACGGGGAGCTGTTTTTT

length: 12
D: .
V: TRBV5-5
J: TRBJ2-7
size: .
CDR3: CASSLTAYEQYF
DNA: TGTGCCAGCAGCTTGACAGCCTACGAGCAGTACTTC